This TCR beta chain was found in a study of cytomegalovirus exposure and HLA in healthy donors. Primers: 60 Vbeta forward and 13 Jbeta reverse. Data came from immunoSEQ multiplex PCR; TCRdb stores just in-frame clones and leaves some out. The data show approximately 150,000 clones, 75% to 85% seen once. Sample: PBMCs. The origin of this receptor is a woman younger than 35 in good health and CMV-seropositive.

The DNA for the CDR3 is TGCGCCAGCAGCCAGGAGGACGGTGGGGTGCAGTACTTC. It translates to CASSQEDGGVQYF. The chain uses TRBV4-3 and TRBJ2-7; tentative D call: TRBD2 (5 bases). The CDR3 runs to 13 residues. The V gene's germline CDR1 is LGHNA and CDR2 YSLEER. The V end was cut by 3 bases, the J end by 9 bases, with 15 bases between.